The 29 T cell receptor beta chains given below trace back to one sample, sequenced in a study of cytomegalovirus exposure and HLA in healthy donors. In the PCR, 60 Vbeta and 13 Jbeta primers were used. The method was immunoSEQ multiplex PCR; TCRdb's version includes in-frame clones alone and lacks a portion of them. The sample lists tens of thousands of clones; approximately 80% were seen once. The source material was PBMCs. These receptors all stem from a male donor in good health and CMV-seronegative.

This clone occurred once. Here the CDR3 reads CASSLESWRVTLAKNIQYF. CDR3 in DNA: TGTGCCAGCAGCTTAGAAAGTTGGAGGGTGACCCTAGCCAAAAACATTCAGTACTTC. This chain joins TRBV7-2 and TRBJ2-4; a possible D gene is TRBD2 (6 bases). This CDR3 contains 19 residues. CDR1 and CDR2 (germline): SGHTA, FQGNSA. Trimming stripped 1 base from V and 0 bases from J, with 19 bases between.

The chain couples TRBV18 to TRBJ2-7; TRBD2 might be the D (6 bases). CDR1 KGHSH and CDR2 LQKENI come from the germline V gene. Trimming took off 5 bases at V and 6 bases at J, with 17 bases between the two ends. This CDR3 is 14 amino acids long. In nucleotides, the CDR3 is TGTGCCAGCTCAGGCGGGACTTACACACCCGAGCAGTACTTC. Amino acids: CASSGGTYTPEQYF.

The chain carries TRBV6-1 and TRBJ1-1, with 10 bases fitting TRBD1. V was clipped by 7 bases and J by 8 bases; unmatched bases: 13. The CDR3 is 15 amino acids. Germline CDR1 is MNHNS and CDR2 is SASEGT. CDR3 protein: CASTSTPGQGTEAFF. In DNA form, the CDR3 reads TGTGCCAGCACCAGCACCCCGGGACAGGGGACGGAAGCTTTCTTT.

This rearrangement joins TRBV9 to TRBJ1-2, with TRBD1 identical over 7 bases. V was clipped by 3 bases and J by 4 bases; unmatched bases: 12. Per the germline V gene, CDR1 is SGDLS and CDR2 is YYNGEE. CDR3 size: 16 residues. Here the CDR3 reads CASSATPLQGSYGYTF. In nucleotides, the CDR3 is TGTGCCAGCAGCGCCACCCCACTACAGGGGAGCTATGGCTACACCTTC.

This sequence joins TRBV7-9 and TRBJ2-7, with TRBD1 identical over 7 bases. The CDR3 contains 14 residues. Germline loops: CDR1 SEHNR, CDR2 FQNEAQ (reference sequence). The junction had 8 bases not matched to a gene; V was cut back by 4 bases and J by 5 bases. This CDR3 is CASSSFDRVNEQYF. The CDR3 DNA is TGTGCCAGCAGCTCGTTTGACAGGGTTAACGAGCAGTACTTC. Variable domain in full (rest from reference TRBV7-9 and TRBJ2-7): DTGVSQNPRHKITKRGQNVTFRCDPISEHNRLYWYRQTLGQGPEFLTYFQNEAQLEKSRLLSDRFSAERPKGSFSTLEIQRTEQGDSAMYLCASSSFDRVNEQYFGPGTRLTVT.

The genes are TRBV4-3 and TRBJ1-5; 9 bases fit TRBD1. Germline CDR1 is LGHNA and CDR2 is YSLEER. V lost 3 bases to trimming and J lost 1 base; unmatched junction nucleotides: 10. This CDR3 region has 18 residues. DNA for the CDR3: TGCGCCAGCAGCCATCGGGACAGGGAGGAGGGAAGCAATCAGCCCCAGCATTTT. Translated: CASSHRDREEGSNQPQHF.

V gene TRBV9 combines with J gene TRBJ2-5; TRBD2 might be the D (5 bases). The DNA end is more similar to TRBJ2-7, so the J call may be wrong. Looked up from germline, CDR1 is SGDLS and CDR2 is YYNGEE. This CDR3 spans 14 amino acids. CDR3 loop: CASSPRGHSYEQYF. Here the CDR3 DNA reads TGTGCCAGCTCCCCCCGAGGGCACTCCTACGAGCAGTACTTC.

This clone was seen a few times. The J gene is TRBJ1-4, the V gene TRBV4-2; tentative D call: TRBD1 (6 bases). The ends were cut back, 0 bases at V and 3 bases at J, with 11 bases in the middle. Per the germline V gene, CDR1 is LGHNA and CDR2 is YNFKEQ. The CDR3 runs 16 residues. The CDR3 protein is CASSQEVGGPNEKLFF. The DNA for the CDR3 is TGTGCCAGCAGCCAAGAGGTCGGGGGGCCTAATGAAAAACTGTTTTTT.

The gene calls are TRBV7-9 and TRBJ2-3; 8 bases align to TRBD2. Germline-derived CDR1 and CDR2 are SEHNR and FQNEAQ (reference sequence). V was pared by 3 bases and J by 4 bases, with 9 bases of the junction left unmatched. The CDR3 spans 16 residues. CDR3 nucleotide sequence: TGTGCCAGCAGCTTCTCCTGGCGGGGGGCATCAGATACGCAGTATTTT. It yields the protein CASSFSWRGASDTQYF.

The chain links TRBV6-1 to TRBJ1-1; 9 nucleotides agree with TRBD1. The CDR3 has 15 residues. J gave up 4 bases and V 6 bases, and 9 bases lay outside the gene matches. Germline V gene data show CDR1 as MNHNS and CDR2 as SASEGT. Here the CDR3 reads CASRDRDRVTTEAFF. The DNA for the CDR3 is TGTGCCAGCAGGGACCGGGACAGGGTTACCACTGAAGCTTTCTTT.

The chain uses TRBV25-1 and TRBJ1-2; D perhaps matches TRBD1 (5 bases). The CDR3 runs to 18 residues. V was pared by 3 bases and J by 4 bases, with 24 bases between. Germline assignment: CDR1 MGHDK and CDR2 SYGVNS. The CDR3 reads CASSDGGRGGYGGYGYTF. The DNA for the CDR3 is TGTGCCAGCAGTGACGGCGGGAGAGGAGGCTATGGGGGCTATGGCTACACCTTC.

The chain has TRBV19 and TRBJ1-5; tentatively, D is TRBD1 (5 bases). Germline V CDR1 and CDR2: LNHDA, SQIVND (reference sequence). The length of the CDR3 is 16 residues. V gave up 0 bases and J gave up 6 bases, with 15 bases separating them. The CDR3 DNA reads TGTGCCAGTAGTATAGAGGAGCAGGGTAGATCTCAGCCCCAGCATTTT. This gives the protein CASSIEEQGRSQPQHF.

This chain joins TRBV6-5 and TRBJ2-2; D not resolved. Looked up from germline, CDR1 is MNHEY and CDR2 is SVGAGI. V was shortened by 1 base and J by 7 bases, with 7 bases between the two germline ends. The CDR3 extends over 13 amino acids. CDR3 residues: CASSYYSRGELFF. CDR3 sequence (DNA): TGTGCCAGCAGTTACTACTCCCGCGGGGAGCTGTTTTTT.

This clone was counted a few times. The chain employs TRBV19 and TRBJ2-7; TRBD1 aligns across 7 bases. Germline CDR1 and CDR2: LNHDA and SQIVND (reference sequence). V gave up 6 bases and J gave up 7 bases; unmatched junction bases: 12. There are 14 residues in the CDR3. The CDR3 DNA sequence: TGTGCCAGTAGGAGCGAAGGGGGCGCGAGAGAGCAGTACTTC. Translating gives CASRSEGGAREQYF.

The CDR3 DNA follows: TGTGCCAGCAGGACTTTCGGCAGGGTGATTTCGAACACTGAAGCTTTCTTT. This gives the protein CASRTFGRVISNTEAFF. V and J are TRBV2 and TRBJ1-1; the D gene is possibly TRBD1 (5 bases). Between the trimmed V and J ends, which lost 6 bases and 1 base, there was a span of 21 bases. Germline loops: CDR1 SNHLY, CDR2 FYNNEI. The CDR3 consists of 17 residues.

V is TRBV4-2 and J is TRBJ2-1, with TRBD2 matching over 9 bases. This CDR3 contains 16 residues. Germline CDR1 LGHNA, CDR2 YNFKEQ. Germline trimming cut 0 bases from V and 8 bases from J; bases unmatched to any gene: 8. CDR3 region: CASSQDLAGGLYEQFF. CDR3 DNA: TGTGCCAGCAGCCAAGATCTTGCGGGGGGGCTCTATGAGCAGTTCTTC.

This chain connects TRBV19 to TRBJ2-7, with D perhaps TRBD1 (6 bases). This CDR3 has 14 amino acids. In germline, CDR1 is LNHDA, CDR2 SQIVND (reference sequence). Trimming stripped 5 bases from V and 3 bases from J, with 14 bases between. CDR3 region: CASSWRTGHYEQYF. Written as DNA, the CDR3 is TGTGCCAGTAGTTGGCGAACGGGACACTACGAGCAGTACTTC.

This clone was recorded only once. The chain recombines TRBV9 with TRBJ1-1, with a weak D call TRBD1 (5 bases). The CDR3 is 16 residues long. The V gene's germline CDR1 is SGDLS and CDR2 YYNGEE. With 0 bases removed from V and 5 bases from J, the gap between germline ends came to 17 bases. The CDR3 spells CASSVGVGQGGTEAFF. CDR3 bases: TGTGCCAGCAGCGTAGGTGTGGGGCAGGGTGGAACTGAAGCTTTCTTT.

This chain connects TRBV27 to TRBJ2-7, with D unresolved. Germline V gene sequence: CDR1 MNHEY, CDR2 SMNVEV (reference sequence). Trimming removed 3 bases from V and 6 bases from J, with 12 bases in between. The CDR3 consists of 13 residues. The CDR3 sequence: CASSFRQEREQYF. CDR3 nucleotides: TGTGCCAGCAGTTTCAGGCAGGAACGCGAGCAGTACTTC.

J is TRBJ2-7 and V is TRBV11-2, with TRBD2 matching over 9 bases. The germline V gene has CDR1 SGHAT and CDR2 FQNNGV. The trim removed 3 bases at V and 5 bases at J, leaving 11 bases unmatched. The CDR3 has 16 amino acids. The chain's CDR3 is CASSFLRVAGENEQYF. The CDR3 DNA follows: TGTGCCAGCAGCTTCCTCCGGGTAGCGGGGGAAAACGAGCAGTACTTC.

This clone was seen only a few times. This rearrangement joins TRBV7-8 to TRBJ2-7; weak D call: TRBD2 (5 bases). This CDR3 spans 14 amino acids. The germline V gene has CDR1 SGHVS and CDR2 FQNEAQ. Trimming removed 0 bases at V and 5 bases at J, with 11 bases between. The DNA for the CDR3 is TGTGCCAGCAGCTTAGCGAGGGTCGCCCACGAGCAGTACTTC. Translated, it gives CASSLARVAHEQYF.

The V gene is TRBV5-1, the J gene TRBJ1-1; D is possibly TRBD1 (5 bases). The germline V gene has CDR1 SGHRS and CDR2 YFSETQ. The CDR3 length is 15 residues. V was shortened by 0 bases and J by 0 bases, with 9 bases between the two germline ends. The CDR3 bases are TGCGCCAGCAGCTTGGAGGGGCAGATGAACACTGAAGCTTTCTTT. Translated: CASSLEGQMNTEAFF. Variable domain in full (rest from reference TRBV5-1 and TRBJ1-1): KAGVTQTPRYLIKTRGQQVTLSCSPISGHRSVSWYQQTPGQGLQFLFEYFSETQRNKGNFPGRFSGRQFSNSRSEMNVSTLELGDSALYLCASSLEGQMNTEAFFGQGTRLTVV.

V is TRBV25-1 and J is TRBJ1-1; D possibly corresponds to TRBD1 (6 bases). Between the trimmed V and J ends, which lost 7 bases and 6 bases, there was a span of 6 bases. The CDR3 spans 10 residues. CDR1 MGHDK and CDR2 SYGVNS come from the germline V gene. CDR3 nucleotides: TGTGCCAGCACAGGGGCTGAAGCTTTCTTT. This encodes CASTGAEAFF.

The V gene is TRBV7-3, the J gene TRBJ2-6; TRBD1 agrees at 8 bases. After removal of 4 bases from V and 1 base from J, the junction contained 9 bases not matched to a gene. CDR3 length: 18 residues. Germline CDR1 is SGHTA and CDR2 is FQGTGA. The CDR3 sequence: CASSSTRQGRSGANVLTF. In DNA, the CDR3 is TGTGCCAGCAGCTCCACCCGACAGGGGCGGTCTGGGGCCAACGTCCTGACTTTC. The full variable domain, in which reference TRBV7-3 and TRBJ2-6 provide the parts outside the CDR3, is GAGVSQTPSNKVTEKGKYVELRCDPISGHTALYWYRQSLGQGPEFLIYFQGTGAADDSGLPNDRFFAVRPEGSVSTLKIQRTERGDSAVYLCASSSTRQGRSGANVLTFGAGSRLTVL.

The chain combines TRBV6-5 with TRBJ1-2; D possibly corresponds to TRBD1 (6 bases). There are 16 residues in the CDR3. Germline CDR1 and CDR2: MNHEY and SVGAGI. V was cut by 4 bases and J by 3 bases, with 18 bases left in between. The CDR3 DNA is TGTGCCAGCAGTTTTTCCCTTGGACAGCTCTACTATGGCTACACCTTC. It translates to CASSFSLGQLYYGYTF.

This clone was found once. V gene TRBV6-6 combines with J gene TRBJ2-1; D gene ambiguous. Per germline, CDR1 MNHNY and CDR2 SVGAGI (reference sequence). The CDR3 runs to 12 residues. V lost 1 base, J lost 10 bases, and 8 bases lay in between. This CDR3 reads CASSYFSTEQFF. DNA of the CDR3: TGTGCCAGCAGTTACTTCTCTACGGAGCAGTTCTTC.

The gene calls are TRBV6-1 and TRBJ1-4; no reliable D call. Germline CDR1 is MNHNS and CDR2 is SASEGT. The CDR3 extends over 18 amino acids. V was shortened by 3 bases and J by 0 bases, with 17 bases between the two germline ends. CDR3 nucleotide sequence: TGTGCCAGCAGTGACTACCTTTACCTTAGTGCAACTAATGAAAAACTGTTTTTT. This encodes CASSDYLYLSATNEKLFF.

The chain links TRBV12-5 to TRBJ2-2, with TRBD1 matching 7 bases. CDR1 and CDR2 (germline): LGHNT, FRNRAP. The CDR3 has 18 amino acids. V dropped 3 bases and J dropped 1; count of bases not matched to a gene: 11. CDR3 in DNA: TGTGCTAGTGGTTTCATCATCCGGGACAGTGAGAACACCGGGGAGCTGTTTTTT. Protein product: CASGFIIRDSENTGELFF.

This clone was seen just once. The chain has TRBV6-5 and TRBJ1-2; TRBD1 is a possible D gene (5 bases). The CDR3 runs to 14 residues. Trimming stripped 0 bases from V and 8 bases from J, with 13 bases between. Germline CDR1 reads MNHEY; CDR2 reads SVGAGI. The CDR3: CASSYSGREEGYTF. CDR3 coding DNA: TGTGCCAGCAGTTACTCAGGCAGGGAGGAGGGCTACACCTTC.